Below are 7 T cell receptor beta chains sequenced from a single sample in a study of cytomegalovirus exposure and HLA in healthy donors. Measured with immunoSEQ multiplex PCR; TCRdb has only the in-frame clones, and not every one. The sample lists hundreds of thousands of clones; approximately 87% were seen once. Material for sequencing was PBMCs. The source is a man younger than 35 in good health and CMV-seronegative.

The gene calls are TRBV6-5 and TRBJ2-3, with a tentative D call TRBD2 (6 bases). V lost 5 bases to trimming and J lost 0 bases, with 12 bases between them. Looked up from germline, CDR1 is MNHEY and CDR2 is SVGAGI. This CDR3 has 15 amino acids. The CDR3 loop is CASSPSGLSTDTQYF. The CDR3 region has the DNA TGTGCCAGCAGTCCCTCGGGACTCAGCACAGATACGCAGTATTTT.

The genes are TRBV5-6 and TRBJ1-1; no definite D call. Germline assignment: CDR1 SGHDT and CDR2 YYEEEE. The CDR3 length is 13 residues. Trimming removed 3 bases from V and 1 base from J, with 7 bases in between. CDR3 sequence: CASSSWPNTEAFF. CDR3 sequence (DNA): TGTGCCAGCAGCTCCTGGCCGAACACTGAAGCTTTCTTT.

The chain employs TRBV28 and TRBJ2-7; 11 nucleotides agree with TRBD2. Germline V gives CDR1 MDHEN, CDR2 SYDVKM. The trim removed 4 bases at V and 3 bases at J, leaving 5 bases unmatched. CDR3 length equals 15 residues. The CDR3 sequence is CASSSAGTSGYEQYF. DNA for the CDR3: TGTGCCAGCAGTTCAGCCGGGACTAGCGGCTACGAGCAGTACTTC.

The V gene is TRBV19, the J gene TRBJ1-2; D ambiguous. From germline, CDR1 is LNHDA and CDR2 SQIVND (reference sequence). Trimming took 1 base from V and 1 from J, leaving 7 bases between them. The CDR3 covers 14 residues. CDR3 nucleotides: TGTGCCAGTAGTATAGGAAACTATAACTATGGCTACACCTTC. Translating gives CASSIGNYNYGYTF.

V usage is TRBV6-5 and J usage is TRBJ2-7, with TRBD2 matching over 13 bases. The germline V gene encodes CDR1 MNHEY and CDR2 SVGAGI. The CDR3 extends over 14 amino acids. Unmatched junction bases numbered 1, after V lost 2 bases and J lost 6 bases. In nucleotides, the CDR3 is TGTGCCAGCAGTTACGGGACTAGCGGGGTCGAGCAGTACTTC. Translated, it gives CASSYGTSGVEQYF.

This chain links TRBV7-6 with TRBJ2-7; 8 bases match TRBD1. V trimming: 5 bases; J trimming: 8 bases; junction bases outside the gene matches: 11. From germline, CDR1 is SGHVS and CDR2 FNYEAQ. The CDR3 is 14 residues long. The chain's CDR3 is CASSEAGTGRKQYF. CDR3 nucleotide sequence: TGTGCCAGCAGCGAAGCCGGGACAGGACGGAAGCAGTACTTC.

CDR3 DNA: TGTGCCAGCAGTCAAACTTCCGGGGTCTACAATGAGCAGTTCTTC. Protein: CASSQTSGVYNEQFF. V and J are TRBV6-5 and TRBJ2-1, with D perhaps TRBD2 (5 bases). Trimming removed 5 bases at V and 3 bases at J, with 14 bases between. The germline V gene has CDR1 MNHEY and CDR2 SVGAGI. The CDR3 extends over 15 amino acids.